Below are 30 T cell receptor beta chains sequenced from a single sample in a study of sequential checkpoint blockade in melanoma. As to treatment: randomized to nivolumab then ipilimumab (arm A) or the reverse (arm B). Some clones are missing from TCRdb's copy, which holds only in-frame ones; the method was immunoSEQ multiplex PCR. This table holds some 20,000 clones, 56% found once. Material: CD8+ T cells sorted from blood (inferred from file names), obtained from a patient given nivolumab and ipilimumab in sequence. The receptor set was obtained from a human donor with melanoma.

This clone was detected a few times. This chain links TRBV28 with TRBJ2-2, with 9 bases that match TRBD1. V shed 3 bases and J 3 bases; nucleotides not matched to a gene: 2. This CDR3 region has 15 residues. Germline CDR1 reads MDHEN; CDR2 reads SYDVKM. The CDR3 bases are TGTGCCAGCAGTTTGGGGGACAGGGACACCGGGGAGCTGTTTTTT. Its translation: CASSLGDRDTGELFF.

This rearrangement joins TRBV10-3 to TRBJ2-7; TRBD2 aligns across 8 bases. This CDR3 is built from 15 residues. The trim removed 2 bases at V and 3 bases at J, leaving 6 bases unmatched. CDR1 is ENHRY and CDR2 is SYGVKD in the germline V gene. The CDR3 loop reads CAISEKRERFYEQYF. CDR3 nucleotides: TGTGCCATCAGTGAGAAGCGGGAGCGGTTCTACGAGCAGTACTTC.

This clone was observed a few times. The CDR3 region is CASSPSWGGTYEQYF. The CDR3 nucleotides are TGCGCCAGCAGCCCTAGTTGGGGAGGGACCTACGAGCAGTACTTC. The chain joins TRBV4-1 to TRBJ2-7; the match to TRBD2 covers 7 bases. The length of the CDR3 is 15 residues. From germline, CDR1 is MGHRA and CDR2 YSYEKL. J gave up 2 bases and V 4 bases, and 8 bases lay outside the gene matches.

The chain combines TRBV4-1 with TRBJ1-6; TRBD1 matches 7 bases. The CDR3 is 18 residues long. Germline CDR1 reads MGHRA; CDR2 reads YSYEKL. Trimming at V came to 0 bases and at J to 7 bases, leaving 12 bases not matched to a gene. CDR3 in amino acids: CASSQEEWGDSANSPLHF. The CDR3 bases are TGCGCCAGCAGCCAAGAGGAGTGGGGGGACAGCGCGAATTCACCCCTCCACTTT.

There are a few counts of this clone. CDR3 in DNA: TGTGCCAGCAGCCGTACAGAGCACACTGAAGCTTTCTTT. Residues: CASSRTEHTEAFF. The chain carries TRBV4-2 and TRBJ1-1, with D hard to call. Trimming left V 4 bases short and J 3 bases short, with 9 bases between. This CDR3 has 13 residues. In germline, CDR1 is LGHNA, CDR2 YNFKEQ.

The CDR3 DNA is TGTGCCAGCAGCGTAGGGGGACTAGCTTCCAATGAGCAGTTCTTC. This translates into CASSVGGLASNEQFF. The chain joins TRBV9 to TRBJ2-1, with TRBD2 matching over 9 bases. Germline V CDR1 and CDR2: SGDLS, YYNGEE. This CDR3 comprises 15 residues. Germline trimming cut 0 bases from V and 6 bases from J; bases unmatched to any gene: 4.

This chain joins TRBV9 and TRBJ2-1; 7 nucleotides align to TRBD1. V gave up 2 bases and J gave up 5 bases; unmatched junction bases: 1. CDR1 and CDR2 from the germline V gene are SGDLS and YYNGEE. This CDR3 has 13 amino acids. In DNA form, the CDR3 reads TGTGCCAGCAGCGTCCAGGGGGACAATGAGCAGTTCTTC. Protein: CASSVQGDNEQFF.

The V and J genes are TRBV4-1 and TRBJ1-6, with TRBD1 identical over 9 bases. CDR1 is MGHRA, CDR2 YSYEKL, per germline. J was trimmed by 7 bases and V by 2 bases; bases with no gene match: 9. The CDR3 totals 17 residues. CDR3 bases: TGCGCCAGCAGCCAACTAAAGGCCGGGACAGGGAATTCACCCCTCCACTTT. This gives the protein CASSQLKAGTGNSPLHF.

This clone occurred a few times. CDR3 nucleotides: TGTGCCAGCAGTTTAGGTTTAGAAGAGGGGGATGAGCAGTTCTTC. Its protein product is CASSLGLEEGDEQFF. The chain uses TRBV28 and TRBJ2-1, with D tentatively TRBD1 (6 bases). The V end lost 2 bases, the J end lost 8 bases, and 16 bases lay between the germline ends. The CDR3 is 15 amino acids. Germline V gene lookup returns CDR1 MDHEN and CDR2 SYDVKM.

As DNA, the CDR3 is TGTGCCAGCAGCTTTTCATCGAGGGACTGGCTCGAAGAGCAGTACTTC. Translating gives CASSFSSRDWLEEQYF. The chain combines TRBV7-3 with TRBJ2-7; D may be TRBD2 (6 bases). The CDR3 runs 16 residues. Germline V gives CDR1 SGHTA, CDR2 FQGTGA. Trimming removed 3 bases at V and 7 bases at J, with 22 bases between. Full variable domain (rest looked up from reference TRBV7-3 and TRBJ2-7): GAGVSQTPSNKVTEKGKYVELRCDPISGHTALYWYRQSLGQGPEFLIYFQGTGAADDSGLPNDRFFAVRPEGSVSTLKIQRTERGDSAVYLCASSFSSRDWLEEQYFGPGTRLTVT.

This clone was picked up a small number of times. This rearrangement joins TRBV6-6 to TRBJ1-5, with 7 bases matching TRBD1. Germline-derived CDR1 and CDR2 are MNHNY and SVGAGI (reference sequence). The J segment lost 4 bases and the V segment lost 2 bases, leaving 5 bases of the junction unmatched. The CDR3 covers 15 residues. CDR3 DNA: TGTGCCAGCAGTTACCCAACAGGGGCGAATCAGCCCCAGCATTTT. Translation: CASSYPTGANQPQHF.

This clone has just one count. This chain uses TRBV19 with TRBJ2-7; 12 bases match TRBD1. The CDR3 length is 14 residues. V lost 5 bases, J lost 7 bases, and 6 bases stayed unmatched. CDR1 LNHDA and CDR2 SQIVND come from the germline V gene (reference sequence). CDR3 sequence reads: CASSAGQGAREQYF. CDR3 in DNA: TGTGCCAGTAGTGCGGGACAGGGGGCGCGAGAGCAGTACTTC.

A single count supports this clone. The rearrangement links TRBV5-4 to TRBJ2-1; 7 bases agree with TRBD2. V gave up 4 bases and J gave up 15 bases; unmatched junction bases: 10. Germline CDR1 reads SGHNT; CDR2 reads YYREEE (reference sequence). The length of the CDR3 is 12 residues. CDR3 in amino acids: CASSPGGGVRFF. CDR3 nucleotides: TGTGCCAGCAGCCCTGGGGGGGGTGTCCGGTTCTTC. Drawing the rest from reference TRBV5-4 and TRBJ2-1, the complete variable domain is ETGVTQSPTHLIKTRGQQVTLRCSSQSGHNTVSWYQQALGQGPQFIFQYYREEENGRGNFPPRFSGLQFPNYSSELNVNALELDDSALYLCASSPGGGVRFFGPGTRLTVL.

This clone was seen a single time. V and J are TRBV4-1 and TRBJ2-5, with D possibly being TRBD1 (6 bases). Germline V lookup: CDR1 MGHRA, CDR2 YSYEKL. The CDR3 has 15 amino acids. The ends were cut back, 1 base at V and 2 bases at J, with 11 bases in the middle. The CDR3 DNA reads TGCGCCAGCAGCCAAGTCATACAGGGACAAGAGACCCAGTACTTC. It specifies CASSQVIQGQETQYF.

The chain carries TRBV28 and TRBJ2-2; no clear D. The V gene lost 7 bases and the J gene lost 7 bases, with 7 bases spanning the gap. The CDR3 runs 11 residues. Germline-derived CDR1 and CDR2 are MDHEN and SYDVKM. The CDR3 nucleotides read TGTGCCAGCACCTCCAGCGGGGAGCTGTTTTTT. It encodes CASTSSGELFF.

This CDR3 is CASSLWGGEQYF. The DNA of the CDR3 is TGTGCCAGCAGCTTATGGGGCGGCGAGCAGTACTTC. The V call is TRBV13, the J call TRBJ2-7, with D tentatively TRBD1 (5 bases). This CDR3 contains 12 residues. Germline assignment: CDR1 PRHDT and CDR2 FYEKMQ (reference sequence). Trimming took 2 bases from V and 6 from J, leaving 8 bases between them.

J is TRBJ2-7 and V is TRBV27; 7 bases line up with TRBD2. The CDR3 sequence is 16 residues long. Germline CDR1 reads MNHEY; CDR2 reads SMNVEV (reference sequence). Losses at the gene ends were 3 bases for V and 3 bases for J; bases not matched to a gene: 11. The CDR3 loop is CASSFLAGRALYEQYF. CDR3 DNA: TGTGCCAGCAGTTTCCTTGCTGGGAGGGCCCTCTACGAGCAGTACTTC.

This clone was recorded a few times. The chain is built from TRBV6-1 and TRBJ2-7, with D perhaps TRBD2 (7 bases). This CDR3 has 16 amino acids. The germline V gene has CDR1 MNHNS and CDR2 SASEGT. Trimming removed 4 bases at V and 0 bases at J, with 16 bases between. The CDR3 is CASSAGGGGGSYEQYF. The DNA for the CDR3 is TGTGCCAGCAGTGCGGGAGGTGGAGGGGGCTCCTACGAGCAGTACTTC.

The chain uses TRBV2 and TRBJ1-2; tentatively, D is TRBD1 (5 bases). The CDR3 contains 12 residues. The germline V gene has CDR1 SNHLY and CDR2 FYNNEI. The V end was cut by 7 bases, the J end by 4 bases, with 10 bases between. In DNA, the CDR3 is TGTGCCAGCATGGCCAGGGTCTATGGCTACACCTTC. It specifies CASMARVYGYTF.

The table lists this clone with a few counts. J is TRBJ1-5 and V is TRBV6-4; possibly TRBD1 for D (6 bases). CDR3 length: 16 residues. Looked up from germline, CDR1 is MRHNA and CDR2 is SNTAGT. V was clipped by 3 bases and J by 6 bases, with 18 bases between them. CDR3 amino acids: CASSELEQGACQPQHF. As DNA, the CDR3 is TGTGCCAGCAGTGAGTTGGAACAGGGTGCCTGTCAGCCCCAGCATTTT.

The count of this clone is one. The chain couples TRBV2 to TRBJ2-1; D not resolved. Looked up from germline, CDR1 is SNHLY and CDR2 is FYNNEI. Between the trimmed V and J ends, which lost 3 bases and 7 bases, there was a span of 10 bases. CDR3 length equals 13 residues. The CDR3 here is CASSDETDNEQFF. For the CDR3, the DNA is TGTGCCAGCAGTGACGAGACTGATAATGAGCAGTTCTTC.

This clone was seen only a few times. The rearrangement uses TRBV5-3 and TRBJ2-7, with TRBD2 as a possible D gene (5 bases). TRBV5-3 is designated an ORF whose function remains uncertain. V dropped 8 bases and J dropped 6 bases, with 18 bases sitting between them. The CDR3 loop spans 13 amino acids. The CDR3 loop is CASSQIGLTEQYF. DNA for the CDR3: TGTGCCAGCAGCCAGATAGGACTTACCGAGCAGTACTTC.

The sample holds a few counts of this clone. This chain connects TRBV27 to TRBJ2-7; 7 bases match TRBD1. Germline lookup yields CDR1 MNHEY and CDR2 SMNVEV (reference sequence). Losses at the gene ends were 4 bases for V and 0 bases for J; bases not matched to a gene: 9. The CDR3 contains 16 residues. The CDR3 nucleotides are TGTGCCAGCAGTTCGACCCAGGGGGTCAGCTCCTACGAGCAGTACTTC. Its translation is CASSSTQGVSSYEQYF.

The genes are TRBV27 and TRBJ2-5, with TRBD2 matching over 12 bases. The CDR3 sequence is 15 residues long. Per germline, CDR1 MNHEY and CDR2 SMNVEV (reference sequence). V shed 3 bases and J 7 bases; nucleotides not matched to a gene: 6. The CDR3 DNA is TGTGCCAGCAGTTTTGCTAGCGGGGGGGCGGGGACCCAGTACTTC. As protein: CASSFASGGAGTQYF.

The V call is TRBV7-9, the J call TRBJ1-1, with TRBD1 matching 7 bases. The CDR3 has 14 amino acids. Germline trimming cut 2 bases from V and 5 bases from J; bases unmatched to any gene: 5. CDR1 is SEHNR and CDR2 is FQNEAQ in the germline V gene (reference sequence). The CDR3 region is CASSLTGAPTEAFF. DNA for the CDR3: TGTGCCAGCAGCTTAACAGGGGCGCCTACTGAAGCTTTCTTT.

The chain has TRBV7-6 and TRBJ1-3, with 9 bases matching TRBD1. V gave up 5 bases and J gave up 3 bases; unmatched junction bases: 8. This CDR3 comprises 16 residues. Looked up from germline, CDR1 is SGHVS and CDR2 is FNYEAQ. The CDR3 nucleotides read TGTGCCAGCAGCGTACTTACAGGGGGCAGTGGAAACACCATATATTTT. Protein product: CASSVLTGGSGNTIYF. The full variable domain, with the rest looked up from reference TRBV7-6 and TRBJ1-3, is GAGVSQSPRYKVTKRGQDVALRCDPISGHVSLYWYRQALGQGPEFLTYFNYEAQQDKSGLPNDRFSAERPEGSISTLTIQRTEQRDSAMYRCASSVLTGGSGNTIYFGEGSWLTVV.

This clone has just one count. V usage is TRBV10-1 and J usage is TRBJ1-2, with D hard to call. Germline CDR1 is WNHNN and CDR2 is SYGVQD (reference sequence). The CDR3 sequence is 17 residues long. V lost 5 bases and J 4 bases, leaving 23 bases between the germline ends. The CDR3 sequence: CASSLKRRSRKIYGYTF. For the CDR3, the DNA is TGCGCCAGCAGTCTTAAGAGAAGATCGCGAAAGATCTATGGCTACACCTTC.

CDR3 nucleotide sequence: TGTGCCAGCAGCCCGGGGGGAAACTATGGCTACACCTTC. Protein sequence: CASSPGGNYGYTF. The chain links TRBV2 to TRBJ1-2, with a weak D call TRBD1 (5 bases). With 6 bases removed from V and 2 bases from J, the gap between germline ends came to 10 bases. CDR1 and CDR2 (germline): SNHLY, FYNNEI. CDR3 length: 13 residues.

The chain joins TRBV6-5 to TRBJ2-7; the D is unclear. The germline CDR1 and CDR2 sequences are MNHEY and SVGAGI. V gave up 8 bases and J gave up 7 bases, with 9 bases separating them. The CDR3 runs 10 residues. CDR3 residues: CASGQWEQYF. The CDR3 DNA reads TGTGCCAGCGGTCAGTGGGAGCAGTACTTC.

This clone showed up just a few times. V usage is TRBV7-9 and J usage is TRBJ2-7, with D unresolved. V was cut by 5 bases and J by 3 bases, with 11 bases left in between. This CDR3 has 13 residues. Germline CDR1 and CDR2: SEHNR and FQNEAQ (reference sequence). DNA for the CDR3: TGTGCCAGCAGCCATGAGCCTGACTACGAGCAGTACTTC. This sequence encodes CASSHEPDYEQYF.